One TCR beta chain is described in this entry. The antigen is undetermined. The data were taken from a study of blood T cells in healthy people across ages. Donors were systemically healthy Caucasian individuals from Russia aged 6 to 90 years. Findings and caveats of the study: Estimates based on one million T cells were treated as lower bounds. PBMCs were not sorted, which prevented a conclusive comparison of naive versus antigen-experienced cells. For the donors, CMV status was unknown and possibly confounded expanded clonotype changes.

It was with a sample-barcoded 5' primer and a J-beta primer mix that a second PCR of roughly 6 to 12 cycles was run. TCRdb independently ran MiXCR on the 5' RACE reads; one entry per CDR3 protein. Of around 780,000 distinct CDR3 sequences listed, approximately 60% were seen once; the top ten hold 20% to 30%. The CDR3 covers 16 residues. Germline loops: CDR1 MNHNY, CDR2 SVGAGI (reference sequence). The sequencing input was blood. The TCR originated in a man aged 40-49 years in good health. This chain links TRBV6-6 with TRBJ2-4, with 8 bases matching TRBD1. The J call could be wrong; TRBJ2-7 is a better fit for the DNA end. CDR3 protein: CASSYTRQGASYEQYF. DNA of the CDR3: TGTGCCAGCAGTTACACGAGGCAGGGGGCTTCCTACGAGCAGTACTTC.